This record looks at one T cell receptor (beta chain) sequence and its context. The clone's antigen remains unknown. Within one base of it there is no much larger clone, and no base qualities were kept. The time point label corresponds to: baseline before first vaccination. Vaccinee samples were obtained from the UK trials COV001 and COV002, which included a single-blind randomized controlled phase 2/3 trial of AZD1222 (ChAdOx1 nCoV-19) in healthy adults. Trial participant PBMC samples were collected at day 0 and day 28 after the second dose for TCRbeta chain sequencing. This sample was included in a study of T cell responses to AZD1222 COVID-19 vaccine (dated by TCRdb to 2020 to 2022). General notes on the study: Because spike-specific TCR depth and breadth did not differ between the two schedules, AZD1222 recipients who got a second dose at roughly 4 weeks were pooled with those who got a second dose at roughly 12 weeks. A total of more than 230 trial participants underwent TCR sequencing, of whom about 210 had received two doses of AZD1222 and some 25 had received two doses of the MenACWY control vaccine. Trial participants were enrolled by age into subgroups of 18-55, 56-69 and 70-plus years, and roughly 150, 30 and 60 TCR-sequenced participants, respectively, were included in these subgroups.

The full study reports these points: CD4 TCRs associated with the vaccine covered the entire spike protein, and the dominant responses were in regions 160-218 and 743-854. After two AZD1222 doses, spike-specific TCR breadth and depth were significantly higher than at day 0 and than in MenACWY recipients. Participants were mostly white British, with more females than males. The authors suggested clonal diversity may have been underestimated. Reportedly, close to half of the unique spike-specific TCRs recognized epitopes lying outside the regions that are mutated in the B.1.351 and B.1.1.7 variants. Conclusions about previously exposed vaccinees were limited because only a handful of AZD1222 recipients were SARS-CoV-2 seropositive at baseline. Because no day 14 peak-response samples were available, the repertoires could be characterized only after the peak T cell response. The 56-69-year group was small, and its depth increase did not reach significance, likely because of low power.

V and J are truncated by 2 bases and 5 bases respectively, leaving an intervening sequence of 3 bases. CDR1 and CDR2 are read off the germline V gene as KGHSH and LQKENI. The CDR3 holds 11 amino acids from the cysteine to the phenylalanine. Only CDR3 DNA remains: 33 bases, in frame from the first base. The CDR3 regions of human TCRbeta chains were analyzed by immunosequencing. Concerning the study's data processing: TCRs in the repertoires were matched against a reference library of SARS-CoV-2-specific TCRs that had been generated with the MIRA antigen-specificity platform. Breadth was defined as the fraction of unique TCRs that were SARS-CoV-2-associated. Depth was defined as the fraction of total T cells that were SARS-CoV-2-associated. Each spike-specific TCR was assigned to its reactive spike region and to a CD4 or CD8 class using the MIRA data. Log10-transformed breadth and depth values were compared by one-way ANOVA with Sidak's multiple comparisons tests. TCRdb provides this immuneACCESS table in a form limited to in-frame rearrangements. Some clones are lacking; in checked studies, under half of them reflect an unresolved V gene, and why the rest are absent is not known. The DNA gave D and trimming, while V, J and clone size come from that table. The sample table records around 120,000 clones; about nine tenths of these occur just once. The ten largest clones capture 1.2% of the sample.

The sample in question was peripheral blood, obtained on day 0 of AZD1222 vaccination. Recombination connected TRBV18 to TRBJ2-5; the D gene assignment is ambiguous. The source is an adult in good health. The bases are TGTGCCAGCTCACCAGCGGAGACCCAGTACTTC. Translated, this is CASSPAETQYF.